Shown below are 29 T cell receptor beta chains from a single sample sequenced in a study of monozygotic twins with inflammatory bowel disease. TCRdb re-called the 5' RACE reads and catalogs CDR3 proteins one per entry, DNA excluded. The table lists some 150,000 distinct CDR3 sequences. Sequencing input: blood. The receptors originated from a human donor with ulcerative colitis or Crohn's disease, or a healthy co-twin of an affected twin (not recorded which).

The chain couples TRBV3-1 to TRBJ2-1; TCRdb calls TRBD1, which cannot be checked without DNA. Germline lookup yields CDR1 LGHDT and CDR2 YNNKEL (reference sequence). There are 18 residues in the CDR3. CDR3 in amino acids: CASSPPGGQTSSYNEQFF.

The V call is TRBV24-1, the J call TRBJ1-5; without DNA, the TCRdb call of TRBD1 cannot be checked. This CDR3 has 16 residues. Germline CDR1 and CDR2: KGHDR and SFDVKD. CDR3 loop: CATSDTGTGGGQPQHF.

The chain recombines TRBV20-1 with TRBJ1-2. CDR3 size: 13 residues. Germline-derived CDR1 and CDR2 are DFQATT and SNEGSKA (reference sequence). The CDR3 protein is CSAKLAAYYGYTF.

The rearrangement joins TRBV7-3 to TRBJ2-2; the D call of TRBD2 rests on TCRdb alone, since no DNA is present to check it. Germline V lookup: CDR1 SGHTA, CDR2 FQGTGA. The CDR3 loop spans 15 amino acids. The CDR3 sequence is CASTKTSGTAGELFF.

This rearrangement joins TRBV7-6 to TRBJ2-7; no DNA is available, so the TRBD1 call from TCRdb remains unchecked. The V gene's germline CDR1 is SGHVS and CDR2 FNYEAQ. There are 14 residues in the CDR3. This chain's CDR3 is CASSSSPGSYEQYF.

This sequence joins TRBV18 and TRBJ1-2. Germline CDR1 reads KGHSH; CDR2 reads LQKENI. The CDR3 sequence is 15 residues long. CDR3 sequence: CASSTQGFYNYGYTF.

The CDR3 reads CASSRMQGWNTEAFF. The chain has TRBV5-1 and TRBJ1-1; absent DNA, TCRdb's TRBD1 call cannot be checked. Germline V CDR1 and CDR2: SGHRS, YFSETQ. This CDR3 has 15 amino acids.

This rearrangement joins TRBV14 to TRBJ2-3; the D call of TRBD2 rests on TCRdb alone, since no DNA is present to check it. Per the germline V gene, CDR1 is SGHDN and CDR2 is FVKESK. The CDR3 extends over 18 amino acids. CDR3 residues: CASSRSGLAGAPTDTQYF.

The chain joins TRBV2 to TRBJ2-5. CDR1 SNHLY and CDR2 FYNNEI come from the germline V gene. CDR3 length equals 13 residues. CDR3 protein: CASNILGQETQYF.

The chain is built from TRBV7-8 and TRBJ2-5; TCRdb names TRBD2, which stays unverified in the absence of DNA. This CDR3 has 19 amino acids. In germline, CDR1 is SGHVS, CDR2 FQNEAQ. The CDR3 spells CASSSGGTSGFVVRETQYF.

This sequence joins TRBV29-1 and TRBJ2-1. The germline gives CDR1 SQVTM, CDR2 ANQGSEA. The CDR3 consists of 14 residues. The CDR3 is CSAPLRLAYNEQFF.

V usage is TRBV12-3 or TRBV12-4 and J usage is TRBJ2-2; TCRdb calls TRBD1, which cannot be checked without DNA. CDR3 size: 14 residues. The CDR3 sequence: CASTFGTGAGELFF.

The chain carries TRBV4-3 and TRBJ2-7; TCRdb lists TRBD2, though no DNA is available to test this call. This CDR3 contains 14 residues. Germline values: CDR1 LGHNA, CDR2 YSLEER. The CDR3 loop reads CASSQGRTDYEQYF.

The chain employs TRBV5-1 and TRBJ1-5; the D call from TCRdb, TRBD1, cannot be confirmed without DNA. CDR1 and CDR2 (germline): SGHRS, YFSETQ. This CDR3 has 15 amino acids. CDR3 protein: CASSLDGDTNQPQHF.

CDR3 loop: CASSLGGGELFF. The gene calls are TRBV5-6 and TRBJ2-2; TCRdb's assignment of TRBD2 cannot be checked, as there is no DNA. The CDR3 runs 12 residues. From germline, CDR1 is SGHDT and CDR2 YYEEEE.

The chain carries TRBV9 and TRBJ2-1. CDR1 is SGDLS, CDR2 YYNGEE, per germline. CDR3 size: 16 residues. This CDR3 reads CASSVADSPSYNEQFF.

The chain links TRBV5-1 to TRBJ2-5; TCRdb lists TRBD2, though no DNA is available to test this call. Germline lookup yields CDR1 SGHRS and CDR2 YFSETQ. The CDR3 runs to 16 residues. The CDR3 protein is CASSLLAGANQETQYF.

The CDR3 spells CASSLAVGQETQYF. The chain has TRBV11-2 and TRBJ2-5. Germline CDR1 and CDR2: SGHAT and FQNNGV. The CDR3 consists of 14 residues.

V and J are TRBV20-1 and TRBJ2-7; the D call of TRBD1 rests on TCRdb alone, since no DNA is present to check it. CDR1 DFQATT and CDR2 SNEGSKA come from the germline V gene (reference sequence). This CDR3 is 13 amino acids long. The CDR3 is CSARTTGTYEQYF.

This chain connects TRBV6-5 to TRBJ2-5; the TRBD1 assignment by TCRdb is unverifiable without DNA. This CDR3 spans 15 amino acids. CDR1 is MNHEY, CDR2 SVGAGI, per germline. This CDR3 is CASSYGPGDQETQYF.

V gene TRBV29-1 combines with J gene TRBJ1-1; the TCRdb call, TRBD1, lacks DNA for checking. CDR1 and CDR2 from the germline V gene are SQVTM and ANQGSEA. The CDR3 is made up of 14 amino acids. The CDR3 spells CSSRLGTGDTEAFF.

This chain joins TRBV7-2 and TRBJ1-5. Germline V gene data show CDR1 as SGHTA and CDR2 as FQGNSA. The CDR3 has 14 residues. The CDR3 loop reads CASSVLRGNQPQHF.

The rearrangement joins TRBV20-1 to TRBJ2-5; TCRdb names TRBD1, which stays unverified in the absence of DNA. Germline loops: CDR1 DFQATT, CDR2 SNEGSKA (reference sequence). The CDR3 has 16 residues. CDR3 residues: CSARDRVVGVGETQYF.

This chain joins TRBV6-1 and TRBJ2-7; without DNA, the TCRdb call of TRBD1 cannot be checked. The CDR3 is 14 amino acids. Germline V gene sequence: CDR1 MNHNS, CDR2 SASEGT. The CDR3 reads CASSVGTSSYEQYF.

The chain recombines TRBV7-2 with TRBJ1-1; TCRdb returns TRBD1, unconfirmable since there is no DNA. This CDR3 is built from 14 residues. The germline V gene has CDR1 SGHTA and CDR2 FQGNSA. The CDR3 sequence: CASSFGQKNTEAFF.

This chain uses TRBV29-1 with TRBJ1-5; there is no DNA to check the TCRdb D call of TRBD1. The CDR3 has 13 amino acids. CDR1 is SQVTM, CDR2 ANQGSEA, per germline. The CDR3 sequence: CSVAQGSSGPQHF.

J is TRBJ2-1 and V is TRBV4-1; the TCRdb D gene call, TRBD2, has no DNA to confirm it. The germline gives CDR1 MGHRA, CDR2 YSYEKL. The CDR3 consists of 16 residues. The CDR3 protein is CASSHPREGLIDEQFF.

The rearrangement uses TRBV12-3 or TRBV12-4 and TRBJ2-1. The CDR3 is 15 residues long. The CDR3 sequence: CASSFNGDSYNEQFF.

The chain combines TRBV7-6 with TRBJ2-2. Germline-derived CDR1 and CDR2 are SGHVS and FNYEAQ. CDR3 length: 15 residues. CDR3: CASSLGGGPTGELFF.